These T cell receptor beta chains were read from a single sample in a study of OX40 agonist ivuxolimab in advanced cancers. Clones were sequenced by immunoSEQ multiplex PCR, and TCRdb holds only the in-frame ones, with some missing. This table holds tens of thousands of clones, less than 90% found once. The material sequenced was CD4+ or CD8+ T cells sorted from blood, taken in a trial of the OX40 agonist ivuxolimab. The receptors derive from an adult with an advanced solid tumor such as melanoma, head and neck, liver or kidney cancer. CDR3s include the opening cysteine and the closing phenylalanine or tryptophan.

len	v_gene	j_gene	CDR3aa
14	TRBV27	TRBJ2-7	CASSLPTAAGEQYF
15	TRBV7-2	TRBJ2-1	CASRYRDTPYNEQFF
11	TRBV19	TRBJ2-1	CASSIGNEQFF
15	TRBV5-1	TRBJ2-5	CASSLDGSSRETQYF
15	TRBV19	TRBJ2-7	CASAASSGRSYEQYF
15	TRBV7-9	TRBJ1-1	CASSLVTGKDTEAFF
14	TRBV27	TRBJ2-5	CASSLGGIQETQYF
12	TRBV7-2	TRBJ1-1	CASSQGYTEAFF
11	TRBV21-1	TRBJ2-5	CASSRQETQYF
14	TRBV9	TRBJ2-7	CASSGGADGYEQYF
16	TRBV6-4	TRBJ2-1	CASSDESSSSYNEQFF
14	TRBV28	TRBJ2-7	CASSPGLGPYEQYF
15	TRBV6-7	TRBJ2-7	CASSEGTGGSYEQYF
13	TRBV14	TRBJ2-7	CASSHVTGGEQYF
14	TRBV13	TRBJ2-7	CASSPETGRNEQYF
14	TRBV9	TRBJ1-1	CASSVGSGNTEAFF
15	TRBV6-4	TRBJ2-1	CASSDSSRETNEQFF
14	TRBV4-1	TRBJ2-7	CASSPGWGGDEQYF
13	TRBV6-5	TRBJ2-7	CASSYGLGNEQYF
15	TRBV7-9	TRBJ2-1	CASSFRGLSYNEQFF
15	TRBV4-1	TRBJ2-5	CASSQEKVSQETQYF
15	TRBV19	TRBJ1-1	CASSIVPAGPTEAFF
15	TRBV6-5	TRBJ1-2	CASSYSRGGVGGYTF
14	TRBV9	TRBJ2-5	CASSGGGLQETQYF
16	TRBV11-3	TRBJ2-5	CASSLGGAGGEETQYF
15	TRBV6-5	TRBJ2-3	CASSAGPDNTDTQYF
18	TRBV6-4	TRBJ2-2	CASIPPGQGALNTGELFF
16	TRBV11-2	TRBJ2-3	CASSPTRAIATDTQYF
17	TRBV4-1	TRBJ2-7	CASSPRTSLPHGHEQYF
13	TRBV9	TRBJ2-7	CASSKGGSYEQYF
15	TRBV5-1	TRBJ2-7	CASSRTGTSGNEQYF
15	TRBV6-1	TRBJ2-7	CASLASGISSYEQYF
15	TRBV7-2	TRBJ2-3	CASSSTSGFRDTQYF
11	TRBV29-1	TRBJ2-7	CSVVRRNEQYF
13	TRBV30	TRBJ1-2	CAWKGKPNYGYTF
15	TRBV28	TRBJ2-5	CASSPLASGTETQYF
15	TRBV10-2	TRBJ2-2	CASSESGSRAGELFF
15	TRBV19	TRBJ1-1	CASSYTATANTEAFF
16	TRBV28	TRBJ2-2	CASRFPSGGNTGELFF
16	TRBV4-1	TRBJ1-5	CASSQEGVGSNQPQHF
15	TRBV19	TRBJ2-1	CASSIGLAGGYEQFF
13	TRBV2	TRBJ1-2	CASGVGGAEGYTF
16	TRBV9	TRBJ1-2	CASSVVGAPTPSGYTF
15	TRBV9	TRBJ2-1	CASSAGLAVSNEQFF
17	TRBV4-2	TRBJ2-7	CASSQEVSFLGDYEQYF